These T cell receptor beta chains were read from a single sample in a study of blood T cell repertoires in COVID-19. This table comes from immunoSEQ multiplex PCR, and its TCRdb copy is limited to in-frame clones, with some not included. The sample has just over 95,000 clones; 90% are singletons. The sample comprised peripheral blood. These receptors all come from a man over 45 with acute or convalescent COVID-19. CDR3s leave out the opening cysteine and the closing phenylalanine or tryptophan.

V: TRBV4-1
CDR3: ASSQETFEQF

V: TRBV30
CDR3: AWSSGSYGYT

V: TRBV19
CDR3: ASSIRGPGANVLT

V: TRBV29-1
CDR3: SVGLIGSTGELF

V: TRBV6-5
CDR3: ASSYDNMGGTEAF

V: TRBV6-2/TRBV6-3
CDR3: ASSYYKETQY

V: TRBV6-5
CDR3: ASSYALRETQY

V: TRBV7-9
CDR3: ASSFWTGRSSNQPQH

V: TRBV6-5
CDR3: ASSPRTGHNQPQH

V: TRBV4-1
CDR3: ASSPGGNQPQH

V: TRBV7-9
CDR3: ASSLTLQRLVGETQY

V: TRBV7-2
CDR3: ASRAGLNSPLH

V: TRBV2
CDR3: ASGREGGSSYEQY